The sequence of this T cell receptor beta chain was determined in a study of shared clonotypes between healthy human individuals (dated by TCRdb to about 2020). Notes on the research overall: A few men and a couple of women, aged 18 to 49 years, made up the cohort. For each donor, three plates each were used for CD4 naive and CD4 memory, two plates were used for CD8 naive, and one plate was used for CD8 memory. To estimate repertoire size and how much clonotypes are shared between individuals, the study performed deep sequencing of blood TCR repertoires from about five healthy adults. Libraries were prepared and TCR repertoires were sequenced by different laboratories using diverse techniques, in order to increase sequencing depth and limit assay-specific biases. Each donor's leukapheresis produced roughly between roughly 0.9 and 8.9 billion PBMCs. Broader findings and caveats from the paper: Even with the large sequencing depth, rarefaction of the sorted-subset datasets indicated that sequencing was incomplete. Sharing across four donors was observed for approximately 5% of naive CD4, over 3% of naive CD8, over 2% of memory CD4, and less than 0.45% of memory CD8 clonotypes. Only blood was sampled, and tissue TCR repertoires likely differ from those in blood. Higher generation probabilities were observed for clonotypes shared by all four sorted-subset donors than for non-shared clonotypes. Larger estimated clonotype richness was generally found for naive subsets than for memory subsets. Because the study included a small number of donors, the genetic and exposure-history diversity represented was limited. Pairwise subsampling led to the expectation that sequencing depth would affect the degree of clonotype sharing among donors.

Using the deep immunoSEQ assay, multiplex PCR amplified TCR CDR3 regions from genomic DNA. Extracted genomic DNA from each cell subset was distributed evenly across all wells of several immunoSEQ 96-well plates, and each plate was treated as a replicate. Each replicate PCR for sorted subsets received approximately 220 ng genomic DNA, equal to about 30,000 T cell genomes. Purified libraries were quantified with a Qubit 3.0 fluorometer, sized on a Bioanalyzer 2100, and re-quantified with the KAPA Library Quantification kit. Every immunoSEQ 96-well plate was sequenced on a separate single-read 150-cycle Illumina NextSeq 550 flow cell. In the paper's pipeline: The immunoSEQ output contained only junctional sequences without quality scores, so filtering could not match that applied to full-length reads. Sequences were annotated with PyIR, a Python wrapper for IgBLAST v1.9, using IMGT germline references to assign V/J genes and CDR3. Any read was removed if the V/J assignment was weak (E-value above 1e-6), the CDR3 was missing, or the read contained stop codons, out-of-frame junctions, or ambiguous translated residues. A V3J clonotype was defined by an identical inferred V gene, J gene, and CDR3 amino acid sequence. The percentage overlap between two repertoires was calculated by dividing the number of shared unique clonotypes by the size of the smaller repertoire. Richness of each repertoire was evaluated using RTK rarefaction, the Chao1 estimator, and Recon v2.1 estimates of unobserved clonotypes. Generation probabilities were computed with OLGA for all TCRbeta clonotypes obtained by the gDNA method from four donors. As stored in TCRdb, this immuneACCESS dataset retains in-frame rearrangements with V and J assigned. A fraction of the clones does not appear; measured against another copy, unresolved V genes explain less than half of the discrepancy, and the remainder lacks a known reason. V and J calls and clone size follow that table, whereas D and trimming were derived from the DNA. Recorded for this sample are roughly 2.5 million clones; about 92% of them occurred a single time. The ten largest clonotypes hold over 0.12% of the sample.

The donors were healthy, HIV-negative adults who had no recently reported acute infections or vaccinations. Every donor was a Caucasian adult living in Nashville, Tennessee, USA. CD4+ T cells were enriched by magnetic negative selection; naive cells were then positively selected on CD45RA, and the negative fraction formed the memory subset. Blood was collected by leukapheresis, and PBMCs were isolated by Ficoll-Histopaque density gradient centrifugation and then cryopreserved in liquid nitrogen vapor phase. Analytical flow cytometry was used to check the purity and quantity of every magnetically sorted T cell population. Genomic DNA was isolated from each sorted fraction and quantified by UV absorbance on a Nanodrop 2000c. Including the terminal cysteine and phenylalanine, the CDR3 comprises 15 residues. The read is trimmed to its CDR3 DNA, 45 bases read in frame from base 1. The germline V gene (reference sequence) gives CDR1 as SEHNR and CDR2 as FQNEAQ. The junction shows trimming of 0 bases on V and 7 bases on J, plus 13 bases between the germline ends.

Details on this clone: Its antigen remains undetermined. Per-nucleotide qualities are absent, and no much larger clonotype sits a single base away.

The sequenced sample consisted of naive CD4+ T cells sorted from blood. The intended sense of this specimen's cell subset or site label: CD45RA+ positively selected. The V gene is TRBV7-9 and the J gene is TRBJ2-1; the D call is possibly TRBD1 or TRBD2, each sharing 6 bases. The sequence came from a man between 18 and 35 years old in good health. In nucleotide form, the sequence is TGTGCCAGCAGCTTAGCCGGGGGCCTCTGGAATGAGCAGTTCTTC. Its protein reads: CASSLAGGLWNEQFF.